The 13 T cell receptor beta chains given below trace back to one sample, sequenced in a study of HIV-infected patients and healthy controls. Approximately 500 ng RNA was reverse transcribed with alpha and beta constant-region primers. Separate chain-specific third strand synthesis with multiplexing indices produced the alpha and beta libraries. One entry per CDR3 protein results from TCRdb running MiXCR on the 5' RACE reads. The sample carries approximately 5,000 distinct CDR3 sequences, around 5.5% recorded once. Follow-up blood was drawn about 14 weeks, roughly three months, after antiretroviral therapy began. No cell fractionation was done, so the repertoire covers all unsorted peripheral blood T cells. This specimen consisted of blood, obtained during antiretroviral therapy. The receptor set was obtained from an adult with HIV infection.

By proportion, this clonotype is medium-sized (0.01 to 0.1%). The chain is built from TRBV27 and TRBJ2-6; D is ambiguous. Germline CDR1 and CDR2: MNHEY and SMNVEV (reference sequence). This CDR3 contains 16 residues. Trimming took 4 bases from V and 0 from J, leaving 10 bases between them. DNA for the CDR3: TGTGCCAGCAGTTCCAATGGGCTCTCTGGGGCCAACGTCCTGACTTTC. Its protein product is CASSSNGLSGANVLTF.

The table lists this clonotype with many counts. The chain employs TRBV19 and TRBJ2-1; 10 bases agree with TRBD1. The junction had 2 bases not matched to a gene; V was cut back by 4 bases and J by 2 bases. The CDR3 is made up of 15 amino acids. The germline V gene has CDR1 LNHDA and CDR2 SQIVND (reference sequence). The DNA of the CDR3 is TGTGCCAGTAGTACCGGACAGGGGGCCTACAATGAGCAGTTCTTC. This codes for CASSTGQGAYNEQFF.

This clonotype showed up many times. The gene calls are TRBV6-5 and TRBJ1-5, with D tentatively TRBD1 (5 bases). Germline-derived CDR1 and CDR2 are MNHEY and SVGAGI. The CDR3 totals 15 residues. The V and J ends lost 3 bases and 3 bases respectively, with 12 bases between them. The CDR3 coding sequence is TGTGCCAGCAGTTATCAGAAAGGGGCCAATCAGCCCCAGCATTTT. Protein product: CASSYQKGANQPQHF.

By sample fraction, this clonotype is medium-sized (0.01 to 0.1%). The rearrangement uses TRBV7-9 and TRBJ1-1; 7 bases line up with TRBD1. Germline V lookup: CDR1 SEHNR, CDR2 FQNEAQ (reference sequence). V lost 10 bases, J lost 1 base, and 9 bases stayed unmatched. The CDR3 spans 14 residues. The DNA of the CDR3 is TGTGCCACCACCGGGGGGACAGAGAACACTGAAGCTTTCTTT. Encoded protein: CATTGGTENTEAFF. Full variable domain (missing parts from reference TRBV7-9 and TRBJ1-1): DTGVSQNPRHKITKRGQNVTFRCDPISEHNRLYWYRQTLGQGPEFLTYFQNEAQLEKSRLLSDRFSAERPKGSFSTLEIQRTEQGDSAMYLCATTGGTENTEAFFGQGTRLTVV.

V and J are TRBV20-1 and TRBJ2-3; D uncertain. Germline CDR1 is DFQATT and CDR2 is SNEGSKA (reference sequence). The CDR3 runs to 15 residues. V was shortened by 5 bases and J by 2 bases, with 17 bases between the two germline ends. The CDR3 protein is CSAPLTGDLTDTQYF. In DNA, the CDR3 is TGCAGTGCTCCTCTAACTGGGGATCTCACAGATACGCAGTATTTT.

Within the sample, this clonotype is medium-sized. The gene calls are TRBV29-1 and TRBJ1-4; D is uncertain. The V gene's germline CDR1 is SQVTM and CDR2 ANQGSEA. This CDR3 spans 11 amino acids. Trimming removed 4 bases at V and 8 bases at J, with 8 bases between. The CDR3 nucleotides read TGCAGCGTTGGGGCCAGGGAAAAACTGTTTTTT. Translating it yields CSVGAREKLFF.

By share, this clonotype ranks as medium-sized. J is TRBJ2-5 and V is TRBV20-1, with a weak D call TRBD2 (6 bases). The germline V gene encodes CDR1 DFQATT and CDR2 SNEGSKA (reference sequence). Between the trimmed V and J ends, which lost 6 bases and 2 bases, there was a span of 10 bases. The CDR3 contains 12 residues. The DNA of the CDR3 is TGCAGTGCCACCCTAGCGCAAGAGACCCAGTACTTC. This translates into CSATLAQETQYF.

This clonotype is medium-sized in the sample. The V and J genes are TRBV6-5 and TRBJ1-1; the D gene is possibly TRBD1 (6 bases). Trimming shortened V by 6 bases and J by 5 bases, and 16 bases separated the two germline ends. The length of the CDR3 is 14 residues. Germline CDR1 reads MNHEY; CDR2 reads SVGAGI. CDR3 protein: CASSGGPGRTEAFF. CDR3 nucleotide sequence: TGTGCCAGCAGCGGGGGGCCAGGGAGGACTGAAGCTTTCTTT.

This rearrangement joins TRBV6-2 or TRBV6-3 to TRBJ2-5, with unresolved D. CDR3 length: 16 amino acids. Germline lookup yields CDR1 MNHEY and CDR2 SVGEGT. The V gene lost 3 bases and the J gene lost 1 base, with 15 bases spanning the gap. The DNA of the CDR3 is TGTGCCAGCAGTTATACGGCCGGCACAACCCAAGAGACCCAGTACTTC. Translated, it gives CASSYTAGTTQETQYF.

Sample share makes this clonotype medium-sized (0.01 to 0.1%). This chain uses TRBV27 with TRBJ2-1, with 11 nucleotides matching TRBD1. The length of the CDR3 is 14 residues. The V segment lost 6 bases and the J segment 8 bases; nucleotides outside the gene matches: 6. Germline loops: CDR1 MNHEY, CDR2 SMNVEV (reference sequence). The CDR3 reads CASRGDRGEYEQFF. The DNA of the CDR3 is TGTGCCAGCAGGGGGGACAGGGGGGAATATGAGCAGTTCTTC.

This clonotype has ten or more counts. The chain employs TRBV11-2 and TRBJ2-1; no clear D. CDR3 size: 14 residues. The V end lost 1 base, the J end lost 7 bases, and 11 bases lay between the germline ends. Germline CDR1 reads SGHAT; CDR2 reads FQNNGV. CDR3 residues: CASSLGLGPNEQFF. CDR3 nucleotide sequence: TGTGCCAGCAGCTTAGGCCTGGGCCCAAATGAGCAGTTCTTC.

Here the CDR3 reads CASSDRPANEKLFF. Here the CDR3 DNA reads TGTGCCAGCAGTGACAGGCCAGCTAATGAAAAACTGTTTTTT. This rearrangement joins TRBV6-1 to TRBJ1-4; D is ambiguous. The V gene lost 3 bases and the J gene lost 3 bases, with 8 bases spanning the gap. Germline V gene data show CDR1 as MNHNS and CDR2 as SASEGT. The CDR3 runs to 14 residues.

The sample holds many counts of this clonotype. V usage is TRBV6-5 and J usage is TRBJ1-1; D gene uncertain. The length of the CDR3 is 14 residues. In germline, CDR1 is MNHEY, CDR2 SVGAGI. Trimming shortened V by 4 bases and J by 4 bases, and 13 bases separated the two germline ends. The CDR3 nucleotides are TGTGCCAGCAGTTTGGTTCTTCACTCCACTGAAGCTTTCTTT. The encoded protein is CASSLVLHSTEAFF.